This T cell receptor (beta chain) was found in a study of metastatic and nonmetastatic thyroid tumors (TCRdb year 2020). Context from the whole study: Repertoires were compared across peripheral blood and tumor or nodule tissue samples from malignant and benign thyroid patients.

Findings and caveats that apply to the study as a whole: In both blood and tumor samples, malignant tumors were reported to have significantly higher TCR beta diversity than benign nodules.

The CDR3, from cysteine to phenylalanine, totals 13 residues. Just CDR3 DNA is preserved here, 39 bases in frame from base 1. CDR1 and CDR2 are read off the germline V gene as KGHSH and LQKENI. To prepare the library, PCR was applied. TCRdb names Illumina HiSeq 4000 as the instrument used. High-throughput sequencing was used to profile the CDR3 region of the TCR beta-chain in every patient. Concerning the study's data processing: A classifier to discriminate distant-metastatic papillary thyroid cancer patients was built from CDR3 differences across clinicopathological groups. The Shannon index was used to measure repertoire diversity, and the Morisita-Horn index was used to measure how similar tumor and blood repertoires were. In TCRdb, the public reads were trimmed at Q25 with fastp and aligned with MiXCR, with productive beta chains retained. For this entry, the V and J calls and clone size follow TCRdb and not the study's own pipeline. Counted in this sample were just over 15,000 clones; about 35% of them appeared once. 11% of the sample is held by the ten biggest clonotypes.

No patient had received any treatment before thyroid surgery. The study retrospectively analysed patient clinical samples collected from about 2012 to 2019 using T-cell receptor beta sequencing. In regard to this clone: Its antigen is unknown. An end of the junction differs from the germline gene, which may be a read error.

The chain is assembled from TRBV18 and TRBJ2-6, and possibly TRBD1, on 5 matching bases. The specimen sequenced was tumor tissue. This TCR came from a male donor with papillary thyroid cancer or a benign thyroid nodule (not recorded which). Some clones in this sample may be carry-over from other donors' samples. The nucleotide sequence reads as follows: TGTGCCAGCTCTCCAACTGGGGCCAACGTCCTGGCTTTC. The translation is CASSPTGANVLAF. The CDR3, completed at both ends by the reference TRBV18 and TRBJ2-6 genes, gives the full variable domain NAGVMQNPRHLVRRRGQEARLRCSPMKGHSHVYWYRQLPEEGLKFMVYLQKENIIDESGMPKERFSAEFPKEGPSILRIQQVVRGDSAAYFCASSPTGANVLAFGAGSRLTVL.